These 3 T cell receptor beta chains originate from one sample sequenced in a study of T-cell memory formation after mild COVID-19. A single record per CDR3 protein comes from TCRdb applying MiXCR to the 5' RACE reads. The data show 400,000 to 500,000 distinct CDR3 sequences, 20% seen once. The sequenced sample consisted of PBMCs or a T cell subset sorted from them (not recorded which). The receptor set was obtained from an adult woman who had mild COVID-19 (a few samples of this study predate the infection). Cell type and time point are not known.

This clonotype has a handful of counts. The chain links TRBV7-9 to TRBJ2-1; TRBD2 agrees at 7 bases. This CDR3 has 16 amino acids. Germline V gives CDR1 SEHNR, CDR2 FQNEAQ (reference sequence). J was trimmed by 5 bases and V by 2 bases; bases with no gene match: 9. The CDR3 here is CASSLIRGEWNNEQFF. The CDR3 DNA sequence: TGTGCCAGCAGCTTAATTCGGGGGGAATGGAACAATGAGCAGTTCTTC. Together with reference TRBV7-9 and TRBJ2-1, the CDR3 gives the full variable domain: DTGVSQNPRHKITKRGQNVTFRCDPISEHNRLYWYRQTLGQGPEFLTYFQNEAQLEKSRLLSDRFSAERPKGSFSTLEIQRTEQGDSAMYLCASSLIRGEWNNEQFFGPGTRLTVL.

The CDR3 is CASSRTRTEAFF. The DNA for the CDR3 is TGTGCCAGCAGTCGAACACGCACTGAAGCTTTCTTT. The J gene is TRBJ1-1, the V gene TRBV6-5, with D uncertain. V lost 5 bases and J lost 4, with 8 bases in between. CDR1 MNHEY and CDR2 SVGAGI come from the germline V gene. The CDR3 contains 12 residues.

The J gene is TRBJ2-7, the V gene TRBV6-5, with D possibly being TRBD1 (6 bases). Trimming stripped 5 bases from V and 1 base from J, with 12 bases between. This CDR3 has 14 residues. From germline, CDR1 is MNHEY and CDR2 SVGAGI. CDR3 coding DNA: TGTGCCAGCAGTACCCGGGACACTTCCTACGAGCAGTACTTC. Amino acid sequence: CASSTRDTSYEQYF.